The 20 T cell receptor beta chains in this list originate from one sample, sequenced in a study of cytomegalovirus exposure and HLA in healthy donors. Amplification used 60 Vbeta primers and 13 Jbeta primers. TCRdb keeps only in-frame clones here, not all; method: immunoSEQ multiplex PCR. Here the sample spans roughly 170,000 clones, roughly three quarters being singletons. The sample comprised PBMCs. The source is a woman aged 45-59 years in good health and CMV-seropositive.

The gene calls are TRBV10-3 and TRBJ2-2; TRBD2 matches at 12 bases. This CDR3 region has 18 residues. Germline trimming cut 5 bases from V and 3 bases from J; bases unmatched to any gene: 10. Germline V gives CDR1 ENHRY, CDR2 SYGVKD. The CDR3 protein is CAISRRLAGVVDTGELFF. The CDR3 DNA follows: TGTGCCATCAGTCGTCGACTAGCGGGGGTGGTAGACACCGGGGAGCTGTTTTTT.

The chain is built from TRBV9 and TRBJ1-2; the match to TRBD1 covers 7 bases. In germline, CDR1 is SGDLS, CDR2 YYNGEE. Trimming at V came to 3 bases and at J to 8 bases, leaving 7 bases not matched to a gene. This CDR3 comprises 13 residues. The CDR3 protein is CASSGDRRLGYTF. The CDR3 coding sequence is TGTGCCAGCAGCGGGGACAGAAGGTTAGGCTACACCTTC. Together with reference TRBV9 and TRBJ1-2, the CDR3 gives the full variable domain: DSGVTQTPKHLITATGQRVTLRCSPRSGDLSVYWYQQSLDQGLQFLIQYYNGEERAKGNILERFSAQQFPDLHSELNLSSLELGDSALYFCASSGDRRLGYTFGSGTRLTVV.

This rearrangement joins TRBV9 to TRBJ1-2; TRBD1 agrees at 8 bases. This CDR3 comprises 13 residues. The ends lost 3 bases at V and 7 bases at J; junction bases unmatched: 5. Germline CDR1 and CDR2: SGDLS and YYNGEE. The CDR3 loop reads CASSATGGSGYTF. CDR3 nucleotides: TGTGCCAGCAGCGCAACAGGGGGGTCTGGCTACACCTTC.

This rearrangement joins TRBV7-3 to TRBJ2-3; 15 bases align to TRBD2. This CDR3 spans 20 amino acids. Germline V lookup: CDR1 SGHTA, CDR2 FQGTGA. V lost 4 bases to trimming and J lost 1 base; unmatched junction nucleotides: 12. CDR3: CASSSRPGLAGGPRTDTQYF. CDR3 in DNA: TGTGCCAGCAGCTCACGCCCGGGACTAGCGGGGGGCCCGCGCACAGATACGCAGTATTTT.

CDR3: CASSISTGTGSYEQYF. In DNA form, the CDR3 reads TGTGCCAGCAGCATTAGCACCGGGACAGGGTCCTACGAGCAGTACTTC. The rearrangement joins TRBV9 to TRBJ2-7; 9 nucleotides line up with TRBD1. This CDR3 is built from 16 residues. Germline trimming cut 4 bases from V and 1 base from J; bases unmatched to any gene: 9. Germline assignment: CDR1 SGDLS and CDR2 YYNGEE.

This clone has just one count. The CDR3 here is CASSLRVGEDTQYF. The CDR3 nucleotides read TGTGCCAGCAGCTTGAGGGTCGGCGAAGATACGCAGTATTTT. V is TRBV11-3 and J is TRBJ2-3; D might be TRBD2 (5 bases). Germline values: CDR1 SGHNT, CDR2 YENEEA. V was shortened by 3 bases and J by 5 bases, with 12 bases between the two germline ends. The CDR3 is 14 amino acids.

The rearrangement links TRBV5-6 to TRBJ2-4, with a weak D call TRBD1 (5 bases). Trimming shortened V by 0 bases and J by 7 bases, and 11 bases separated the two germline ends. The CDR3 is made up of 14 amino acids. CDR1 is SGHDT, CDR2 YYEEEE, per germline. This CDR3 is CASSLDGASNIQYF. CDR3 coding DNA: TGTGCCAGCAGCTTGGATGGGGCCTCGAACATTCAGTACTTC. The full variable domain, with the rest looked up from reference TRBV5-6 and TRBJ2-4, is DAGVTQSPTHLIKTRGQQVTLRCSPKSGHDTVSWYQQALGQGPQFIFQYYEEEERQRGNFPDRFSGHQFPNYSSELNVNALLLGDSALYLCASSLDGASNIQYFGAGTRLSVL.

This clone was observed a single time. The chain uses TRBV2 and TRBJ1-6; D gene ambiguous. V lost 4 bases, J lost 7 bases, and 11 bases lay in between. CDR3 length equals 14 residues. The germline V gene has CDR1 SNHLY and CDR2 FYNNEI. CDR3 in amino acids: CASSVGVRNSPLHF. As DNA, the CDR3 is TGTGCCAGCAGTGTCGGGGTTCGAAATTCACCCCTCCACTTT.

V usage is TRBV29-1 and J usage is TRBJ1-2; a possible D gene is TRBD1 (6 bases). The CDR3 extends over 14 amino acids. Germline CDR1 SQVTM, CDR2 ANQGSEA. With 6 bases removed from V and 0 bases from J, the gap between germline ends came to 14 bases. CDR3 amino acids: CSVGTLGSNYGYTF. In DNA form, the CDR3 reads TGCAGCGTCGGGACACTCGGTTCTAACTATGGCTACACCTTC.

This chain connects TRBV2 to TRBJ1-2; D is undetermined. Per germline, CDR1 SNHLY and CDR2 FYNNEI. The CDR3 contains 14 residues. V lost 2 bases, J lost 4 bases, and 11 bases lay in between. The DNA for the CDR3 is TGTGCCAGCAGTGAACCGGGGAGGCCCTATGGCTACACCTTC. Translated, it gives CASSEPGRPYGYTF.

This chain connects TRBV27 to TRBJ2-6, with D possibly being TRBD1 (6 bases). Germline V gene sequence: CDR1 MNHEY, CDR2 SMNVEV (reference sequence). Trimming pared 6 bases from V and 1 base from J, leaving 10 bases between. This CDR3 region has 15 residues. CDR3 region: CASREGTSGANVLTF. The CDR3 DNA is TGTGCCAGCAGAGAAGGGACATCTGGGGCCAACGTCCTGACTTTC.

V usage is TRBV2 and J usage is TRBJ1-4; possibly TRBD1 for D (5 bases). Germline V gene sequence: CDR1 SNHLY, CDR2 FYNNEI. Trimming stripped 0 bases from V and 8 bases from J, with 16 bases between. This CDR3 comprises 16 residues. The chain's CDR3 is CASSEALGAQNEKLFF. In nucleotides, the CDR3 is TGTGCCAGCAGTGAAGCGCTAGGGGCGCAGAACGAAAAACTGTTTTTT.

The DNA of the CDR3 is TGTGCCAGCAGTGAAGCCCTACTAGCTTCTGGGGCCAACGTCCTGACTTTC. It encodes CASSEALLASGANVLTF. The chain carries TRBV2 and TRBJ2-6; the D gene is possibly TRBD2 (6 bases). CDR1 and CDR2 from the germline V gene are SNHLY and FYNNEI. V gave up 0 bases and J gave up 1 base, with 10 bases separating them. The CDR3 is made up of 17 amino acids.

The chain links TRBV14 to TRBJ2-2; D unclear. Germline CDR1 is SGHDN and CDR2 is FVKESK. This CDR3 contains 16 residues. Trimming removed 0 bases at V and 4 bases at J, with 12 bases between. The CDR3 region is CASSQDWRSTTGELFF. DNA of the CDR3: TGTGCCAGCAGCCAAGATTGGAGATCGACCACCGGGGAGCTGTTTTTT.

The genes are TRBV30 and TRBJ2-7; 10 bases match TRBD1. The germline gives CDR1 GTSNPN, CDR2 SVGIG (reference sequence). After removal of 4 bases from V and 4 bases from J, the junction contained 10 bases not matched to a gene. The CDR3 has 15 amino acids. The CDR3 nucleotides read TGTGCCTGGAACACCGGGACAGGGGTGCCATACGAGCAGTACTTC. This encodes CAWNTGTGVPYEQYF.

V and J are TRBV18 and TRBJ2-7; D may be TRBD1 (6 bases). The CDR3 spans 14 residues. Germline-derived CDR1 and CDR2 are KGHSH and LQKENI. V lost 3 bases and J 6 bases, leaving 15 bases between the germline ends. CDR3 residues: CASSPKASGAEQYF. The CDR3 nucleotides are TGTGCCAGCTCACCCAAAGCCTCAGGGGCCGAGCAGTACTTC.

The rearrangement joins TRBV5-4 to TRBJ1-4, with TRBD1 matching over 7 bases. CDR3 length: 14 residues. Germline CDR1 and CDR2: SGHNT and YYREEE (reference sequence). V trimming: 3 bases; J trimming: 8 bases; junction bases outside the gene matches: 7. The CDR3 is CASSSRQGEEKLFF. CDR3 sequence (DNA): TGTGCCAGCAGCTCTCGGCAGGGGGAGGAAAAACTGTTTTTT.

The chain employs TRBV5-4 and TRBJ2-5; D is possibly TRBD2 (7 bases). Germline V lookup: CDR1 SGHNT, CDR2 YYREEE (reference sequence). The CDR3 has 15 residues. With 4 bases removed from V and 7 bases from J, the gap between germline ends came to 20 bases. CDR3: CASSGTRGGEGTQYF. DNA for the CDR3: TGTGCCAGCAGCGGGACGAGGGGGGGCGAGGGGACCCAGTACTTC.

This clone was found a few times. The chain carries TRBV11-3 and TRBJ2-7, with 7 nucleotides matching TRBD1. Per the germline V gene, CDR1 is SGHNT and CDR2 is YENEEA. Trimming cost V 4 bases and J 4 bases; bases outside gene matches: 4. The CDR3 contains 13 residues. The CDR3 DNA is TGTGCCAGCAGCTCCGACAGGGATTACGAGCAGTACTTC. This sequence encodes CASSSDRDYEQYF.

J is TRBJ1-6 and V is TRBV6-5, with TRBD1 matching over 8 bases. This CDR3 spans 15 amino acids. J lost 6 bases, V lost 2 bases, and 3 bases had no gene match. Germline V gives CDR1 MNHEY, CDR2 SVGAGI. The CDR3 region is CASSYGQGTNSPLHF. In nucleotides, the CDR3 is TGTGCCAGCAGTTACGGACAGGGCACTAATTCACCCCTCCACTTT.